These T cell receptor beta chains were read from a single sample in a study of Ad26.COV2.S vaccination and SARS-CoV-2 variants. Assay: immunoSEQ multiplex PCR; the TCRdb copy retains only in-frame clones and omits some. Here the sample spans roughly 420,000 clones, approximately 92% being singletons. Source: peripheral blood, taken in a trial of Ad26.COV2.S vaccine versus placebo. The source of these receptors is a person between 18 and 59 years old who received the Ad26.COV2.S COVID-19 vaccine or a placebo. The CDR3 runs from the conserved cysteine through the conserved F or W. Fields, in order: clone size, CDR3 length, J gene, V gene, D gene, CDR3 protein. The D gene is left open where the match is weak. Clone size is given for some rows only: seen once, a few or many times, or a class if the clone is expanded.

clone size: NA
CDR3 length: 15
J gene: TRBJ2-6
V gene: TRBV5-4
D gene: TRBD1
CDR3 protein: CASSTGTELLNVLTF

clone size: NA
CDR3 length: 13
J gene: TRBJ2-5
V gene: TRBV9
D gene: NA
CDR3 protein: CASSVGQQETQYF

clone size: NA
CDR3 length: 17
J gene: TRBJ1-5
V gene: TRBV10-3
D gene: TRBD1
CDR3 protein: CAISWTGGNGVNQPQHF

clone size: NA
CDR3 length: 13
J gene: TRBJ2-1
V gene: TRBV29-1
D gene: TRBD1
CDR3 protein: CSVKGQYIDEQFF

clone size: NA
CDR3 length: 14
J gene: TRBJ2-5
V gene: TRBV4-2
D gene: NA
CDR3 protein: CASSQDQDRETQYF

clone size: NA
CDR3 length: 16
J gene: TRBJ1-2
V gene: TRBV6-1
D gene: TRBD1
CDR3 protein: CASSETPWDSSGSYTF

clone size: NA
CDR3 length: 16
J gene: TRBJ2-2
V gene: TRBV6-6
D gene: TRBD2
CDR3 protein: CASSPTGLAGSGELFF

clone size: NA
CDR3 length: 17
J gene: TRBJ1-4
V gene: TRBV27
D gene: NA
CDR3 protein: CASSLSRTARTNEKLFF

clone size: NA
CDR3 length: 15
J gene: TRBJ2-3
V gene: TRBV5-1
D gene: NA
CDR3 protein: CASSSLAESTDTQYF

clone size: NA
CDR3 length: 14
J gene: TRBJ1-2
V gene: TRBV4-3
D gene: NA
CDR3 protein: CASSQGTPIYGYTF

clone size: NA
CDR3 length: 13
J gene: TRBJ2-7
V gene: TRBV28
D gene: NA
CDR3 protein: CASSQDISYEQYF

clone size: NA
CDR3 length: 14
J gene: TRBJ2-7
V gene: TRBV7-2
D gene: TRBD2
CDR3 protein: CASRKSAGGHEQYF

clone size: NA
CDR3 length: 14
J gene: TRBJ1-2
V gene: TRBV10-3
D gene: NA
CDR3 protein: CATGDSTTLYGYTF

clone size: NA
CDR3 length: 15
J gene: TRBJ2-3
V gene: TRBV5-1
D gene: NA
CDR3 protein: CASALRTADTDTQYF

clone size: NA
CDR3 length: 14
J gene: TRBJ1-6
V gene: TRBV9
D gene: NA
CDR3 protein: CASNQRGQDSPLHF

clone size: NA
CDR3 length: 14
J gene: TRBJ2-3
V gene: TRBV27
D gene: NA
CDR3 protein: CASSSGSNTDTQYF

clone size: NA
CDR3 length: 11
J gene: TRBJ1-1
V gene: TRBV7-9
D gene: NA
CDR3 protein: CASSFTGRAFF

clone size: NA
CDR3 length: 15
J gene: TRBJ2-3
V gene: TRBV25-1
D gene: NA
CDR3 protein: CASSEWVTSTDTQYF

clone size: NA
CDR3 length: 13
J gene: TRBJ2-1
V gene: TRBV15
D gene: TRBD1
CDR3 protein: CATSSDRVHEQFF

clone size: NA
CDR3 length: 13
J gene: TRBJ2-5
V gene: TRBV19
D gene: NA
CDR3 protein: CASSRDGEETQYF

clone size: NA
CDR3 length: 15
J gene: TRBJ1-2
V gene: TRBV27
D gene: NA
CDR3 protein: CASTLTLGGFYGYTF

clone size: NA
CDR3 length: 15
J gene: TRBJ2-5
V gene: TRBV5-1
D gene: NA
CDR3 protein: CASSSIGTSGETQYF

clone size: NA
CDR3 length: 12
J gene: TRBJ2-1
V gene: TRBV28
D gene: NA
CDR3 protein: CASSLAGGEQFF

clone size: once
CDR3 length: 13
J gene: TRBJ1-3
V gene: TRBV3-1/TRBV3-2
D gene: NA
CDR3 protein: CASSHRNGNTIYF

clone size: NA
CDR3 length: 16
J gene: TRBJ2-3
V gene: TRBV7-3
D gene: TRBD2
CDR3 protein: CASSLSSGEHTDTQYF

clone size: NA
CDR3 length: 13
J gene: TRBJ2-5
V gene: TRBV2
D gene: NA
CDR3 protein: CASSASGQETQYF

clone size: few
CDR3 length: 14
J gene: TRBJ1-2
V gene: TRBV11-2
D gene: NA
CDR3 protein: CASSLAPTNYGYTF

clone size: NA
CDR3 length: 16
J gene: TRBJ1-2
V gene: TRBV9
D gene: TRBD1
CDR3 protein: CASRETGTGAPYGYTF

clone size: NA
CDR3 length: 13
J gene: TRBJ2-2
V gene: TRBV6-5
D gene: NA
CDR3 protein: CASNNWVAGELFF

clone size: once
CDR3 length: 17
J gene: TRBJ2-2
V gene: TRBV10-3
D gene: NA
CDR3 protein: CAISESGGRRGTGELFF

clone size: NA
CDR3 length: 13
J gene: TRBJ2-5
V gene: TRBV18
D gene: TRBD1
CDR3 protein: CASSPGQGETQYF

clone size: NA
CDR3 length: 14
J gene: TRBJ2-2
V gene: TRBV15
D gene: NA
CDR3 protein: CATSRAGYAGELFF

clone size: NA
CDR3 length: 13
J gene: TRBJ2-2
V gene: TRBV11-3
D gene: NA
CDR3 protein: CASSPRHTGELFF

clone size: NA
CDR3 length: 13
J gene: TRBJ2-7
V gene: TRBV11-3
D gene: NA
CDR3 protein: CASSLGHSYEQYF

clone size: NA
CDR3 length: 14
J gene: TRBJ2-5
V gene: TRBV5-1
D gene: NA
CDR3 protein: CASSRDRRRETQYF

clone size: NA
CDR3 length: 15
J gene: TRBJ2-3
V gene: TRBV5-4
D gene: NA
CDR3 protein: CASSLVRGPPDTQYF

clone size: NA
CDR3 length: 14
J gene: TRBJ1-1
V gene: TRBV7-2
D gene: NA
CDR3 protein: CASSTHWAVTEAFF

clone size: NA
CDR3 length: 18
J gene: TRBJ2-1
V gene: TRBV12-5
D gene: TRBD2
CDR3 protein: CASGLVLRGRGSYNEQFF

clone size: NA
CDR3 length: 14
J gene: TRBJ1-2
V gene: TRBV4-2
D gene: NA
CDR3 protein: CASSQEVRDYGYTF

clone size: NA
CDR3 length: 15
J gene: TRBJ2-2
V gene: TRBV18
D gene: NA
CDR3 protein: CASSPLLSPTGELFF

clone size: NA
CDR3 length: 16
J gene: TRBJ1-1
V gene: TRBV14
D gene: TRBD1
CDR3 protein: CASSPAGTGGNTEAFF

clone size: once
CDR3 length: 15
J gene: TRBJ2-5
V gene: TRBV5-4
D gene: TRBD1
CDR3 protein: CASSLVGTGEETQYF

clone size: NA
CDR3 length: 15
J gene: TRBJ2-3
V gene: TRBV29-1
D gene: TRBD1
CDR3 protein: CSTKRGTGGTDTQYF

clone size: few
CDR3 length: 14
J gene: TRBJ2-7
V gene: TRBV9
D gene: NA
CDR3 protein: CASSVGLSSYEQYF

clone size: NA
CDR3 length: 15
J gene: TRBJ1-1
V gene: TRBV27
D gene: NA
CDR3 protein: CASSFLDRMNTEAFF

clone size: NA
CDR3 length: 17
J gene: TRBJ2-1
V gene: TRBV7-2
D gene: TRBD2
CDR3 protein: CASSLALWREGANEQFF

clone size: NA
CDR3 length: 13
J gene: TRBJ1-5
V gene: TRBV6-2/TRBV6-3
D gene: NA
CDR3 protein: CASSHRVFQPQHF

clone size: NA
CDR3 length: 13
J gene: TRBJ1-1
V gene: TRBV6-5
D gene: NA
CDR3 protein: CASRRQRPTEAFF

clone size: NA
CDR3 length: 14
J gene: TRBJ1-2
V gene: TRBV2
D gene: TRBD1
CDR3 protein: CASTRTGEVYGYTF

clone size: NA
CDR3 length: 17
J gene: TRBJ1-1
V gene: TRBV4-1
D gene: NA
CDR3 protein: CASSTRYNREPNTEAFF

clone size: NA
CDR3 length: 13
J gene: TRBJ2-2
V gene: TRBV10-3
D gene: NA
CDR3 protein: CAISEFSAGELFF

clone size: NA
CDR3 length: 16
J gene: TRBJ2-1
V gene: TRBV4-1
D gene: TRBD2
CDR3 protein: CASSQTSGIRSDEQFF

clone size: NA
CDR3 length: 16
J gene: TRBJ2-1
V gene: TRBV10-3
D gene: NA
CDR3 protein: CAISPLTRRGVNEQFF

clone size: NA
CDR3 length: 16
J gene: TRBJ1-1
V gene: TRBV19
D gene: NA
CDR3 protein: CASSMWTTLTNTEAFF

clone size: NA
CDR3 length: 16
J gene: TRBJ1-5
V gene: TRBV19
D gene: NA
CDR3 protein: CASQKTKSGGNQPQHF